This T cell receptor (beta chain) was retrieved from a study of T cell responses to AZD1222 COVID-19 vaccine. Study conclusions and caveats: The repertoires were collected only after the peak T cell response.

Data came from immunoSEQ multiplex PCR; TCRdb stores just in-frame clones and leaves some out. The sample carries about 140,000 clones, more than 85% recorded once. Germline CDR1 LGHNT, CDR2 FRNRAP. The CDR3 has 13 amino acids. The V gene lost 1 base and the J gene lost 8 bases, with 10 bases spanning the gap. This clone was counted only a few times. Its antigen is unknown. The chain uses TRBV12-5 and TRBJ2-3; no clear D gene. The receptor was isolated from an adult in good health. The input for sequencing was peripheral blood, taken on day 0 of AZD1222 vaccination. The chain's CDR3 is CASGLDVLATQYF. The CDR3 DNA reads TGTGCTAGTGGTTTGGACGTTTTGGCTACGCAGTATTTT. Full variable domain (remainder filled in from reference TRBV12-5 and TRBJ2-3): DARVTQTPRHKVTEMGQEVTMRCQPILGHNTVFWYRQTMMQGLELLAYFRNRAPLDDSGMPKDRFSAEMPDATLATLKIQPSEPRDSAVYFCASGLDVLATQYFGPGTRLTVL.